What follows are 4 T cell receptor beta chains derived from one specimen sequenced in a study of blood T cells in healthy people across ages. The authors ran a second PCR of roughly 6 to 12 cycles using a sample-barcoded 5' primer and a J-beta primer mix. A single record per CDR3 protein comes from TCRdb applying MiXCR to the 5' RACE reads. The table shows roughly 700,000 distinct CDR3 sequences, with around 25% occurring only once. In addition, the sample was reused for a study of T cells of mothers and their children.

The specimen sequenced was blood. The receptors stem from a boy between 10 and 17 years old in good health.

This chain links TRBV5-1 with TRBJ2-1; D not resolved. The CDR3 contains 13 residues. Germline CDR1 is SGHRS and CDR2 is YFSETQ. The V and J ends lost 4 bases and 0 bases respectively, with 5 bases between them. The CDR3 loop reads CASSMDSYNEQFF. CDR3 DNA sequence: TGCGCCAGCAGCATGGACTCCTACAATGAGCAGTTCTTC.

A few counts support this clonotype. The V gene is TRBV25-1, the J gene TRBJ1-4; TRBD1 agrees at 8 bases. This CDR3 is built from 15 residues. J gave up 7 bases and V 10 bases, and 14 bases lay outside the gene matches. Per germline, CDR1 MGHDK and CDR2 SYGVNS. CDR3 bases: TGTGCCACCACCCACGGGACAGGCCGAGGTGAAAAACTGTTTTTT. It is translated as CATTHGTGRGEKLFF.

Written as DNA, the CDR3 is TGTGCCAGCAGTGGCGTGGGTGCCACAGATACGCAGTATTTT. Its translation is CASSGVGATDTQYF. This sequence joins TRBV6-5 and TRBJ2-3; D is unresolved. The germline V gene has CDR1 MNHEY and CDR2 SVGAGI. The CDR3 contains 14 residues. The germline V and J ends were trimmed by 5 bases and 2 bases, with 11 bases remaining between them.

The chain uses TRBV29-1 and TRBJ2-2; TRBD1 might be the D (5 bases). The ends were cut back, 4 bases at V and 6 bases at J, with 6 bases in the middle. CDR1 is SQVTM, CDR2 ANQGSEA, per germline. This CDR3 has 11 residues. The CDR3 region has the DNA TGCAGCGTTGGGACATCCGGGGAGCTGTTTTTT. Protein: CSVGTSGELFF.